The 27 T cell receptor beta chains presented below share a single source sample, sequenced in a study of blood T cell repertoires in COVID-19. Produced via immunoSEQ multiplex PCR; TCRdb's table is partial and in-frame only. Here the sample spans under 300,000 clones, 70% to 90% being singletons. Material for sequencing was peripheral blood. The receptors come from a man aged 30-40 years who had recovered from COVID-19.

The chain employs TRBV5-1 and TRBJ1-4; no firm D call. This CDR3 comprises 13 residues. V lost 0 bases and J 5 bases, leaving 5 bases between the germline ends. The germline gives CDR1 SGHRS, CDR2 YFSETQ. This chain's CDR3 is CASSLGQNEKLFF. The CDR3 coding sequence is TGCGCCAGCAGCTTGGGGCAGAATGAAAAACTGTTTTTT.

The rearrangement links TRBV10-3 to TRBJ2-7; TRBD1 matches at 8 bases. The length of the CDR3 is 16 residues. V was pared by 0 bases and J by 2 bases, with 6 bases of the junction left unmatched. Germline values: CDR1 ENHRY, CDR2 SYGVKD. CDR3 residues: CAISESRDRPAYEQYF. The DNA of the CDR3 is TGTGCCATCAGTGAGTCAAGGGACAGGCCGGCCTACGAGCAGTACTTC.

V is TRBV7-9 and J is TRBJ1-5; no firm D call. Germline V gives CDR1 SEHNR, CDR2 FQNEAQ (reference sequence). Trimming took off 3 bases at V and 0 bases at J, with 3 bases between the two ends. CDR3 size: 13 residues. The CDR3 DNA reads TGTGCCAGCAGCTTTAGTAGCAATCAGCCCCAGCATTTT. Translating gives CASSFSSNQPQHF.

This clone was seen just once. This sequence joins TRBV6-5 and TRBJ2-7; weak D call: TRBD1 (5 bases). In germline, CDR1 is MNHEY, CDR2 SVGAGI. V lost 7 bases, J lost 2 bases, and 12 bases lay in between. CDR3 length equals 13 residues. This chain's CDR3 is CASTGHYPYEQYF. Here the CDR3 DNA reads TGTGCCAGCACAGGACATTACCCCTACGAGCAGTACTTC.

The chain recombines TRBV10-1 with TRBJ1-2; D is ambiguous. V was shortened by 2 bases and J by 4 bases, with 14 bases between the two germline ends. The germline gives CDR1 WNHNN, CDR2 SYGVQD (reference sequence). The CDR3 runs 15 residues. CDR3 in DNA: TGCGCCAGCAGTGAGGGACCGGCGGGCCTCTATGGCTACACCTTC. Its protein is CASSEGPAGLYGYTF.

This clone occurred once. The rearrangement links TRBV25-1 to TRBJ2-7; possibly TRBD1 for D (6 bases). The ends were cut back, 2 bases at V and 1 base at J, with 9 bases in the middle. The length of the CDR3 is 14 residues. Germline values: CDR1 MGHDK, CDR2 SYGVNS. The CDR3 region is CASSEGDRSYEQYF. DNA of the CDR3: TGTGCCAGCAGTGAAGGTGACAGGTCCTACGAGCAGTACTTC.

The V and J genes are TRBV7-6 and TRBJ2-7, with D tentatively TRBD2 (5 bases). The CDR3 spans 16 residues. Per germline, CDR1 SGHVS and CDR2 FNYEAQ. V dropped 1 base and J dropped 5 bases, with 18 bases sitting between them. CDR3 protein: CASSLVYNRGKDEQYF. DNA for the CDR3: TGTGCCAGCAGCTTAGTATATAATCGGGGAAAGGACGAGCAGTACTTC.

The chain combines TRBV14 with TRBJ2-1, with D possibly matching TRBD2 (5 bases). Trimming took off 4 bases at V and 0 bases at J, with 13 bases between the two ends. This CDR3 has 16 residues. Germline V gene sequence: CDR1 SGHDN, CDR2 FVKESK. The CDR3, as DNA: TGTGCCAGCAGCCCCGGACTGAGCTTCTCCTACAATGAGCAGTTCTTC. Translated, it gives CASSPGLSFSYNEQFF.

The V gene is TRBV2, the J gene TRBJ2-5, with D perhaps matching TRBD2 (6 bases). This CDR3 is built from 15 residues. V shed 3 bases and J shed 4 bases, with 15 bases lying between them. Germline V gives CDR1 SNHLY, CDR2 FYNNEI. The CDR3 DNA follows: TGTGCCAGCAGTGATCCGGGGGAGAAGGGAGAGACCCAGTACTTC. Translated, it gives CASSDPGEKGETQYF.

This chain links TRBV18 with TRBJ1-5, with D possibly TRBD1 on 5 matching bases. Germline V gene sequence: CDR1 KGHSH, CDR2 LQKENI. Trimming pared 4 bases from V and 4 bases from J, leaving 23 bases between. The CDR3 runs to 18 residues. Written as DNA, the CDR3 is TGTGCCAGCTCACTTTTAGGCACCGGGCCGGGGGTTAATCAGCCCCAGCATTTT. This gives the protein CASSLLGTGPGVNQPQHF.

V is TRBV9 and J is TRBJ1-2, with D perhaps matching TRBD1 (5 bases). Germline assignment: CDR1 SGDLS and CDR2 YYNGEE. V lost 3 bases and J lost 5, with 17 bases in between. The length of the CDR3 is 15 residues. The CDR3 DNA is TGTGCCAGCAGCGCTAGAAACGGGACTCTGTATGGCTACACCTTC. Amino acid sequence: CASSARNGTLYGYTF.

The chain carries TRBV19 and TRBJ2-1, with 8 bases fitting TRBD1. The CDR3 extends over 12 amino acids. Germline V CDR1 and CDR2: LNHDA, SQIVND (reference sequence). With V trimmed by 3 bases and J by 15 bases, 7 bases remained unmatched. The DNA for the CDR3 is TGTGCCAGTAGTATGAGTAGGACAGGGACGTTCTTC. It yields the protein CASSMSRTGTFF.

V and J are TRBV4-1 and TRBJ2-4; no firm D call. V lost 0 bases and J 7 bases, leaving 13 bases between the germline ends. Per the germline V gene, CDR1 is MGHRA and CDR2 is YSYEKL. This CDR3 spans 15 amino acids. The CDR3 loop is CASSQDPSDLNIQYF. For the CDR3, the DNA is TGCGCCAGCAGCCAAGATCCCAGTGATCTGAACATTCAGTACTTC.

The V and J genes are TRBV14 and TRBJ2-2, with D tentatively TRBD2 (6 bases). Germline CDR1 reads SGHDN; CDR2 reads FVKESK. This CDR3 has 18 residues. Deletions cut 0 bases from V and 3 bases from J, with 17 bases between. The chain's CDR3 is CASSQDRRGTLHTGELFF. The CDR3 region has the DNA TGTGCCAGCAGCCAAGATCGGCGTGGGACTCTCCACACCGGGGAGCTGTTTTTT.

The V and J genes are TRBV3-1 (or the pseudogene TRBV3-2) and TRBJ2-1; D is possibly TRBD2 (5 bases). V was pared by 4 bases and J by 13 bases, with 23 bases between. Germline CDR1 reads LGHDT; CDR2 reads YNNKEL (reference sequence). The CDR3 loop spans 15 amino acids. CDR3 nucleotide sequence: TGTGCCAGCAGCCGTGCCCGTGGTCGAGCGGTTAGTCAGTTCTTC. This sequence encodes CASSRARGRAVSQFF.

This clone appeared a few times. The chain has TRBV9 and TRBJ1-2; D uncertain. The germline V and J ends were trimmed by 0 bases and 4 bases, with 7 bases remaining between them. Germline V gene data show CDR1 as SGDLS and CDR2 as YYNGEE. The CDR3 sequence is 13 residues long. CDR3 DNA sequence: TGTGCCAGCAGCGTAGTGATCAGCTATGGCTACACCTTC. Translation gives CASSVVISYGYTF.

The chain combines TRBV10-3 with TRBJ1-2; D remains ambiguous. This CDR3 is 13 amino acids long. Trimming cost V 8 bases and J 2 bases, with 12 bases left between them. CDR1 ENHRY and CDR2 SYGVKD come from the germline V gene. The DNA for the CDR3 is TGTGCCATCGCGTTGGGGAGCAACTATGGCTACACCTTC. It encodes CAIALGSNYGYTF.

The chain links TRBV30 to TRBJ1-5, with D unclear. This CDR3 has 14 residues. The germline gives CDR1 GTSNPN, CDR2 SVGIG (reference sequence). Deletions cut 1 base from V and 3 bases from J, with 10 bases between. In DNA, the CDR3 is TGTGCCTGGAGTGAATTACAGAACAATCAGCCCCAGCATTTT. Translated: CAWSELQNNQPQHF.

The rearrangement joins TRBV6-6 to TRBJ1-5, with a weak D call TRBD1 (5 bases). V was shortened by 2 bases and J by 2 bases, with 13 bases between the two germline ends. This CDR3 is built from 16 residues. Germline CDR1 is MNHNY and CDR2 is SVGAGI (reference sequence). The CDR3 sequence: CASSYATGGGNQPQHF. In nucleotides, the CDR3 is TGTGCCAGCAGTTACGCGACCGGGGGAGGCAATCAGCCCCAGCATTTT.

V gene TRBV5-1 combines with J gene TRBJ1-5, with D possibly being TRBD1 (5 bases). The CDR3 spans 14 residues. From germline, CDR1 is SGHRS and CDR2 YFSETQ. Trimming left V 4 bases short and J 4 bases short, with 12 bases between. The CDR3 nucleotides read TGCGCCAGCAGCCGCGGGGACGGGAATCAGCCCCAGCATTTT. Its protein is CASSRGDGNQPQHF.

CDR3 nucleotides: TGTGCCAGCAGTTCCCAGGGGGTATACTACGAGCAGTACTTC. This gives the protein CASSSQGVYYEQYF. The chain couples TRBV27 to TRBJ2-7; 7 nucleotides match TRBD1. CDR3 length equals 14 residues. Germline CDR1 reads MNHEY; CDR2 reads SMNVEV (reference sequence). The V and J ends lost 4 bases and 3 bases, in that order; junction bases with no gene match: 6.

This rearrangement joins TRBV11-2 to TRBJ2-4; weak D call: TRBD1 (6 bases). V lost 5 bases to trimming and J lost 4 bases, with 27 bases between them. The CDR3 contains 19 residues. CDR1 and CDR2 from the germline V gene are SGHAT and FQNNGV. CDR3 in amino acids: CASSPQGQGLGPHKNIQYF. CDR3 sequence (DNA): TGTGCCAGCAGCCCACAGGGACAAGGTCTAGGTCCCCATAAAAACATTCAGTACTTC.

This chain links TRBV2 with TRBJ2-7; 7 nucleotides agree with TRBD1. The CDR3 is 14 residues long. Trimming took 10 bases from V and 0 from J; bases not matched to a gene: 9. Germline V gives CDR1 SNHLY, CDR2 FYNNEI. The CDR3 loop is CATDRSWNSYEQYF. The DNA of the CDR3 is TGTGCCACGGACAGGTCCTGGAACTCCTACGAGCAGTACTTC.

The chain couples TRBV19 to TRBJ1-5, with D maybe TRBD1 (5 bases). The CDR3 extends over 13 amino acids. Germline assignment: CDR1 LNHDA and CDR2 SQIVND (reference sequence). The V end lost 7 bases, the J end lost 1 base, and 8 bases lay between the germline ends. CDR3 region: CASTSGSNQPQHF. The CDR3 DNA reads TGTGCCAGTACCTCAGGGAGCAATCAGCCCCAGCATTTT.

This clone was seen once. This chain joins TRBV29-1 and TRBJ1-2, with D unresolved. The CDR3 covers 12 residues. Germline-derived CDR1 and CDR2 are SQVTM and ANQGSEA. CDR3 in amino acids: CGCGEPNYGYTF. DNA for the CDR3: TGCGGCTGCGGTGAGCCCAACTATGGCTACACCTTC.

The chain carries TRBV18 and TRBJ1-5; 7 bases are a match to TRBD1. CDR3 length equals 15 residues. The germline V gene has CDR1 KGHSH and CDR2 LQKENI. The trim removed 6 bases at V and 1 base at J, leaving 6 bases unmatched. The CDR3 loop reads CASSKTGTSNQPQHF. Written as DNA, the CDR3 is TGTGCCAGCTCTAAGACAGGGACCAGCAATCAGCCCCAGCATTTT.

This rearrangement joins TRBV11-2 to TRBJ1-1; no clear D gene. Germline values: CDR1 SGHAT, CDR2 FQNNGV. Trimming took off 1 base at V and 7 bases at J, with 4 bases between the two ends. This CDR3 has 11 amino acids. CDR3 coding DNA: TGTGCCAGCAGCTTAGTTAATGAAGCTTTCTTT. Amino acids: CASSLVNEAFF.